The sequence of this T cell receptor (beta chain) was determined in a study of technical replicates of blood from a handful of donors. Profiling relied on immunoSEQ multiplex PCR, and the TCRdb table lists in-frame clones only, not all of them. The sample lists about 76,000 clones, around 86% occurring once. CDR1 SGHAT and CDR2 FQNNGV come from the germline V gene. This CDR3 has 14 amino acids. V dropped 8 bases and J dropped 0 bases, with 12 bases sitting between them. This clonotype was obtained from a human donor in good health. Some clones in this sample may be carry-over from other donors' samples. The chain couples TRBV11-2 to TRBJ2-3, with D perhaps TRBD2 (5 bases). The sequencing input was PBMCs. The DNA of the CDR3 is TGTGCCAGCGGAACTAGAGCTAGCACAGATACGCAGTATTTT. Its translation: CASGTRASTDTQYF.